The 15 T cell receptor beta chains in this list originate from one sample, sequenced in a study of blood T cell repertoires in COVID-19. The assay was immunoSEQ multiplex PCR, and TCRdb's table has in-frame clones only and misses some. This table holds roughly 68,000 clones, around 78% found once. Sequencing input: peripheral blood. Receptor source: a woman older than 75 with acute or convalescent COVID-19.

J is TRBJ2-7 and V is TRBV6-4, with TRBD1 matching 7 bases. Trimming removed 11 bases from V and 5 bases from J; junction bases left unmatched: 0. This CDR3 region has 9 residues. Germline values: CDR1 MRHNA, CDR2 SNTAGT. CDR3 region: CADRDEQYF. For the CDR3, the DNA is TGTGCCGACAGGGACGAGCAGTACTTC.

In DNA, the CDR3 is TGCGCCAGCAGCTCCTTTGGACAGGGGGCCAGTTCACCCCTCCACTTT. Protein sequence: CASSSFGQGASSPLHF. The chain has TRBV5-1 and TRBJ1-6; 11 positions match TRBD1. V gave up 3 bases and J gave up 9 bases; unmatched junction bases: 8. Germline-derived CDR1 and CDR2 are SGHRS and YFSETQ. The CDR3 runs 16 residues.

The chain combines TRBV5-6 with TRBJ1-1; possibly TRBD1 for D (6 bases). Germline lookup yields CDR1 SGHDT and CDR2 YYEEEE. V was cut by 4 bases and J by 5 bases, with 21 bases left in between. The CDR3 extends over 16 amino acids. The CDR3 DNA follows: TGTGCCAGCAGCCGATACAGGGTGCGATTAGTGACTGAAGCTTTCTTT. It codes for CASSRYRVRLVTEAFF.

V and J are TRBV9 and TRBJ1-3; 7 nucleotides match TRBD1. CDR3 length: 17 residues. The germline gives CDR1 SGDLS, CDR2 YYNGEE. V lost 4 bases to trimming and J lost 0 bases; unmatched junction nucleotides: 10. In DNA form, the CDR3 reads TGTGCCAGCAGCTCCCCCGGACAGGACCGCTCTGGAAACACCATATATTTT. As protein: CASSSPGQDRSGNTIYF.

This chain links TRBV29-1 with TRBJ1-2; TRBD1 is a possible D gene (6 bases). Germline lookup yields CDR1 SQVTM and CDR2 ANQGSEA. Trimming removed 6 bases at V and 6 bases at J, with 26 bases between. The CDR3 has 16 residues. The chain's CDR3 is CSVAREGDGVYHGYTF. In nucleotides, the CDR3 is TGCAGCGTCGCCCGGGAGGGGGACGGGGTATATCATGGCTACACCTTC.

The V and J genes are TRBV7-6 and TRBJ2-7, with TRBD2 matching 7 bases. CDR1 and CDR2 (germline): SGHVS, FNYEAQ. With V trimmed by 3 bases and J by 5 bases, 7 bases remained unmatched. This CDR3 has 14 amino acids. CDR3 nucleotides: TGTGCCAGCAGCTTGTTCGCGGGGGAGAACGAGCAGTACTTC. Amino acids: CASSLFAGENEQYF.

The chain recombines TRBV21-1 with TRBJ1-5; whether TRBD1, the table's D call, matches the DNA was not checked. TRBV21-1 is labeled a pseudogene. This CDR3 comprises 19 residues. CDR3 sequence: CASSTRQGEGPYSNQPQHF. The CDR3 DNA is TGTGCCAGCAGCACTCGACAGGGGGAAGGCCCTTATAGCAATCAGCCCCAGCATTTT.

There are a few counts of this clone. This chain links TRBV10-3 with TRBJ2-1; no clear D gene. The CDR3 runs 11 residues. The V gene lost 1 base and the J gene lost 10 bases, with 5 bases spanning the gap. CDR1 and CDR2 (germline): ENHRY, SYGVKD. The CDR3 DNA follows: TGTGCCATCAGTGAGTACGAGGAGCAGTTCTTC. It encodes CAISEYEEQFF.

This sequence joins TRBV9 and TRBJ2-7, with TRBD1 identical over 8 bases. The CDR3 extends over 14 amino acids. The J segment lost 0 bases and the V segment lost 4 bases, leaving 3 bases of the junction unmatched. Germline CDR1 is SGDLS and CDR2 is YYNGEE. DNA for the CDR3: TGTGCCAGCAGCCCGGGACAGGTCTCCTACGAGCAGTACTTC. Amino acid sequence: CASSPGQVSYEQYF.

V usage is TRBV15 and J usage is TRBJ1-2; maybe TRBD1 (5 bases). V was cut by 3 bases and J by 6 bases, with 8 bases left in between. From germline, CDR1 is LNHNV and CDR2 YYDKDF (reference sequence). CDR3 length equals 12 residues. The CDR3 bases are TGTGCCACCAGCAGCAGGGATCATGGCTACACCTTC. It is translated as CATSSRDHGYTF.

V usage is TRBV6-4 and J usage is TRBJ2-3; a possible D gene is TRBD1 (6 bases). Trimming left V 3 bases short and J 13 bases short, with 20 bases between. CDR3 length: 14 residues. Per germline, CDR1 MRHNA and CDR2 SNTAGT. The CDR3 loop is CASSEKGQLGVKYF. CDR3 DNA sequence: TGTGCCAGCAGTGAAAAAGGACAGCTCGGGGTTAAGTATTTT.

This clone was counted a single time. J is TRBJ1-1 and V is TRBV2; weak D call: TRBD1 (5 bases). This CDR3 has 14 residues. V was shortened by 6 bases and J by 2 bases, with 13 bases between the two germline ends. The germline V gene has CDR1 SNHLY and CDR2 FYNNEI. CDR3: CASRSSQANTEAFF. CDR3 coding DNA: TGTGCCAGCAGGTCTTCACAGGCCAACACTGAAGCTTTCTTT.

The chain is built from TRBV7-9 and TRBJ2-5; D uncertain. Trimming stripped 8 bases from V and 1 base from J, with 14 bases between. The CDR3 covers 14 residues. Germline-derived CDR1 and CDR2 are SEHNR and FQNEAQ (reference sequence). This chain's CDR3 is CASAPSLPQETQYF. Written as DNA, the CDR3 is TGTGCCAGCGCCCCGTCACTTCCCCAAGAGACCCAGTACTTC.

This chain uses TRBV25-1 with TRBJ1-4, with unresolved D. The germline CDR1 and CDR2 sequences are MGHDK and SYGVNS. The CDR3 length is 15 residues. Deletions cut 5 bases from V and 10 bases from J, with 20 bases between. CDR3 bases: TGTGCCAGCAGTCCTGCGGGGTTTGGACCGACAAAACTGTTTTTT. Protein product: CASSPAGFGPTKLFF.

Here the CDR3 DNA reads TGCAGTGCTAGTGCTCCATCTCGACAGGGTGGTGAAAAACTGTTTTTT. Its protein is CSASAPSRQGGEKLFF. The V gene is TRBV20-1, the J gene TRBJ1-4, with 7 positions matching TRBD1. The CDR3 has 16 residues. Germline CDR1 reads DFQATT; CDR2 reads SNEGSKA (reference sequence). V trimming: 3 bases; J trimming: 7 bases; junction bases outside the gene matches: 14.